One and the same sample provided the 15 T cell receptor beta chains below, sequenced in a study of T-cell reconstitution after alpha-beta-depleted transplantation in children. Unique molecular identifiers tagged the TCRbeta library. TCRdb ran MiXCR on the PCR reads and lists one entry per CDR3 protein. Here the sample spans fewer than 350,000 distinct CDR3 sequences, over 9.5% being singletons. The sequences come from PBMCs, collected before TCRalphabeta/CD19-depleted stem cell transplant. These receptors were collected from a boy in the first two years of life with acute myeloid leukemia, due to receive a stem cell transplant.

J is TRBJ2-1 and V is TRBV29-1; the match to TRBD2 covers 13 bases. V lost 7 bases, J lost 6 bases, and 6 bases stayed unmatched. CDR3 size: 14 residues. The V gene's germline CDR1 is SQVTM and CDR2 ANQGSEA. The CDR3 bases are TGCAGCGCTTGTAGACTAGCGGGGGGCAATGAGCAGTTCTTC. Translation gives CSACRLAGGNEQFF.

The rearrangement joins TRBV27 to TRBJ1-6; a possible D gene is TRBD1 (6 bases). Germline CDR1 and CDR2: MNHEY and SMNVEV (reference sequence). The CDR3 is 16 amino acids. The V end was cut by 6 bases, the J end by 2 bases, with 14 bases between. The DNA for the CDR3 is TGTGCCAGCAGCCTAAGGGGGGGAGCCTATAATTCACCCCTCCACTTT. The encoded protein is CASSLRGGAYNSPLHF.

This clonotype appeared a few times. This sequence joins TRBV15 and TRBJ2-7, with D hard to call. Germline V gene lookup returns CDR1 LNHNV and CDR2 YYDKDF (reference sequence). V lost 3 bases and J 4 bases, leaving 16 bases between the germline ends. There are 15 residues in the CDR3. CDR3 loop: CATSSPTLFPYEQYF. The CDR3, as DNA: TGTGCCACCAGCAGCCCCACGCTTTTTCCGTACGAGCAGTACTTC.

This clonotype was counted only a few times. The chain joins TRBV2 to TRBJ2-7; no definite D call. The germline V gene encodes CDR1 SNHLY and CDR2 FYNNEI. This CDR3 has 13 amino acids. The V and J ends lost 3 bases and 0 bases respectively, with 6 bases between them. This CDR3 is CASSDASSYEQYF. The CDR3 DNA follows: TGTGCCAGCAGTGACGCCAGCTCCTACGAGCAGTACTTC. The full variable domain, completed using reference TRBV2 and TRBJ2-7, is EPEVTQTPSHQVTQMGQEVILRCVPISNHLYFYWYRQILGQKVEFLVSFYNNEISEKSEIFDDQFSVERPDGSNFTLKIRSTKLEDSAMYFCASSDASSYEQYFGPGTRLTVT.

At least ten counts were recorded for this clonotype. The V and J genes are TRBV25-1 and TRBJ2-5; TRBD1 might be the D (5 bases). The CDR3 contains 15 residues. Trimming took 4 bases from V and 1 from J, leaving 13 bases between them. Germline V gene sequence: CDR1 MGHDK, CDR2 SYGVNS. Written as DNA, the CDR3 is TGTGCCAGCAGTGGGGCAGGGTACCTCCAAGAGACCCAGTACTTC. Its protein product is CASSGAGYLQETQYF.

The table lists this clonotype with many counts. The rearrangement links TRBV7-2 to TRBJ2-4, with a weak D call TRBD1 (6 bases). Germline assignment: CDR1 SGHTA and CDR2 FQGNSA. There are 14 residues in the CDR3. V was clipped by 6 bases and J by 8 bases, with 17 bases between them. As DNA, the CDR3 is TGTGCCAGCAGGTTAAATACAGGGAAACACATTCAGTACTTC. The encoded protein is CASRLNTGKHIQYF.

A word on this clonotype: An end of the junction differs from the germline gene, which may be a read error. The chain couples TRBV5-6 to TRBJ2-5, with D tentatively TRBD2 (5 bases). The germline gives CDR1 SGHDT, CDR2 YYEEEE. CDR3 size: 13 residues. CDR3 sequence (DNA): TGTGCCAGCAGCCCCGGGGTCCAACAGACCCAGTACTTC. This encodes CASSPGVQQTQYF.

There are many counts of this clonotype. V gene TRBV12-3 or TRBV12-4 combines with J gene TRBJ1-2, with unresolved D. Trimming stripped 7 bases from V and 1 base from J, with 13 bases between. The length of the CDR3 is 14 residues. This chain's CDR3 is CASTPGQYNYGYTF. DNA for the CDR3: TGTGCCAGCACCCCCGGGCAGTATAACTATGGCTACACCTTC.

This clonotype was seen at least ten times. This chain links TRBV29-1 with TRBJ1-2; 11 bases agree with TRBD1. The length of the CDR3 is 13 residues. V gave up 4 bases and J gave up 4 bases; unmatched junction bases: 2. The germline V gene has CDR1 SQVTM and CDR2 ANQGSEA. The CDR3 region has the DNA TGCAGCGTTGGGACAGGGGGCCCCTATGGCTACACCTTC. It translates to CSVGTGGPYGYTF.

This clonotype was picked up a small number of times. This chain's CDR3 is CASSPSASGRVFEQYF. CDR3 nucleotides: TGTGCCAGCTCACCTTCCGCGAGCGGGAGGGTATTCGAGCAGTACTTC. The gene calls are TRBV18 and TRBJ2-7, with 10 bases fitting TRBD2. V shed 3 bases, J shed 6 bases, and the junction held 11 bases outside the gene matches. CDR1 is KGHSH, CDR2 LQKENI, per germline. The CDR3 is 16 amino acids.

Regarding this clonotype: A far bigger clonotype differs at one base, so this is likely a read error. The chain uses TRBV5-1 and TRBJ2-1; weak D call: TRBD2 (5 bases). CDR1 is SGHRS and CDR2 is YFSETQ in the germline V gene. The CDR3 runs to 12 residues. The CDR3 DNA is TGCGCCAGCAGCCTGGCGGGCAATGACCAGTTCTTC. Its protein is CASSLAGNDQFF. The full variable domain, completed using reference TRBV5-1 and TRBJ2-1, is KAGVTQTPRYLIKTRGQQVTLSCSPISGHRSVSWYQQTPGQGLQFLFEYFSETQRNKGNFPGRFSGRQFSNSRSEMNVSTLELGDSALYLCASSLAGNDQFFGPGTRLTVL.

The sample holds many counts of this clonotype. The CDR3 nucleotides are TGTGCCAGCAGCCTACAGGGACGAACCTACGAGCAGTACTTC. The encoded protein is CASSLQGRTYEQYF. This rearrangement joins TRBV4-2 to TRBJ2-7, with TRBD1 as a possible D gene (6 bases). This CDR3 has 14 amino acids. Deletions cut 4 bases from V and 2 bases from J, with 12 bases between. Germline CDR1 and CDR2: LGHNA and YNFKEQ.

The gene calls are TRBV30 and TRBJ2-1; the match to TRBD2 covers 12 bases. The CDR3 sequence is 14 residues long. From germline, CDR1 is GTSNPN and CDR2 SVGIG (reference sequence). V lost 5 bases to trimming and J lost 5 bases; unmatched junction nucleotides: 4. The CDR3 sequence: CAWETSGGHNEQFF. In DNA, the CDR3 is TGTGCCTGGGAGACTAGCGGGGGTCACAATGAGCAGTTCTTC. Full variable domain (outside the CDR3, taken from reference TRBV30 and TRBJ2-1): SQTIHQWPATLVQPVGSPLSLECTVEGTSNPNLYWYRQAAGRGLQLLFYSVGIGQISSEVPQNLSASRPQDRQFILSSKKLLLSDSGFYLCAWETSGGHNEQFFGPGTRLTVL.

This clonotype came up many times. The chain uses TRBV11-2 and TRBJ2-7; maybe TRBD2 (6 bases). Trimming shortened V by 3 bases and J by 5 bases, and 14 bases separated the two germline ends. The CDR3 contains 14 residues. Germline V gene sequence: CDR1 SGHAT, CDR2 FQNNGV. The CDR3 nucleotides are TGTGCCAGCAGCTTGGACGGGGGAGTAAACGAGCAGTACTTC. Protein: CASSLDGGVNEQYF.

In the case of this clonotype: A much larger clone sits a single nucleotide away, making a read error possible. The gene calls are TRBV7-2 and TRBJ2-3; 7 bases match TRBD2. Per germline, CDR1 SGHTA and CDR2 FQGNSA. The CDR3 covers 15 residues. The junction had 7 bases not matched to a gene; V was cut back by 2 bases and J by 5 bases. In nucleotides, the CDR3 is TGTGCCAGCAGCTTATGGCTAGCGGCAGTAGATACGCAGTATTTT. Protein product: CASSLWLAAVDTQYF. Drawing the rest from reference TRBV7-2 and TRBJ2-3, the complete variable domain is GAGVSQSPSNKVTEKGKDVELRCDPISGHTALYWYRQSLGQGLEFLIYFQGNSAPDKSGLPSDRFSAERTGGSVSTLTIQRTQQEDSAVYLCASSLWLAAVDTQYFGPGTRLTVL.